This record covers a single T cell receptor beta chain. This clone occurred once. Its target antigen remains unknown. Base quality data are lacking; no much larger clone is found one base away. This sample was included in a study of blood T cell repertoires in COVID-19 (dated by TCRdb to 2020 to 2022). At the level of the whole study: Samples from collaborators originated in the United States, Italy and Spain and spanned both the acute and convalescent phases of COVID-19. The prospective study material was composed of cDNA or gDNA derived from T cells, B-cell-depleted T cells, or PBMCs. Deeply sampled blood TCRbeta repertoires from subjects exposed to, actively infected with, or recovered from COVID-19 were included in the dataset. The repertoires were released in a freely available public database meant as a resource for research on the immune response to SARS-CoV-2. The samples were drawn from two sources: the first 160 participants of the ongoing ImmuneRACE study, and 1,200 or so subjects contributed by 6 global collaborators. Sample metadata almost always included a de-identified subject ID, COVID-19 status, age in years and sex. HLA class I and class II types, where available, came from metadata supplied by the sample provider rather than from assay-based typing.

TCRbeta CDR3 regions were amplified from genomic DNA by means of the immunoSEQ Assay, a bias-controlled multiplex PCR. From the authors' description of their analysis: Within the assay, amplification of reference gene primers was used to estimate how many nucleated cells each sample contained. Sequence reads were collapsed and filtered to measure the absolute abundance of every unique TCRbeta CDR3 rearrangement. For each sample, productive Simpson clonality was calculated as the square root of Simpson's diversity index over productive rearrangements. In TCRdb, the immuneACCESS table is reduced to in-frame sequences with V and J assigned. These tables do not hold every clone; where another copy was compared, an unresolved V gene accounts for under half, and the others remain unexplained. Clone size and the V and J calls come from that table; the DNA yielded D and trimming. This sample gives about 130,000 clones in total; approximately 84% of them show up just once. Roughly 15% of the sample belongs to the ten largest clones.

Whole blood was collected in K2EDTA tubes by collaborating institutions according to the institutions' own protocols. For TCRbeta analysis, collaborators shipped samples in one of three forms: frozen whole blood, isolated PBMCs, or DNA extracted from either of those sample types. Study-level results and caveats: How much clinical and demographic metadata was included differed by source and by participant, and the metadata was provided uncurated.

Counted from cysteine to phenylalanine, this CDR3 has 14 amino acids. Only the CDR3 portion is preserved as DNA: 42 bases, with reading frame beginning at the first base. In the germline V gene, CDR1 corresponds to SGHDN and CDR2 to FVKESK. Here V drops 1 base and J drops 5 bases, and the junction holds 2 bases not matched to any gene. In this chain, TRBV14 is recombined with TRBJ1-2, and 9 bases in between align with TRBD1. The sequenced sample consisted of peripheral blood. The source of this sequence is a woman older than 75 with acute or convalescent COVID-19. The DNA sequence reads TGTGCCAGCAGCCAAGTGGGACAGGGTTATGGCTACACCTTC. Translated, this gives CASSQVGQGYGYTF.